Below are 21 T cell receptor beta chains sequenced from a single sample in a study of neurological immune-mediated disorders. A single record per CDR3 protein comes from TCRdb applying MiXCR to the 5' RACE reads. The repertoire holds about 49,000 distinct CDR3 sequences, with around 13% as singletons. Time point of the sample: longitudinal time-point 2. Sequencing used PBMCs. Receptors were obtained from a male donor with HTLV-1-associated myelopathy (HAM/TSP).

The chain links TRBV7-2 to TRBJ2-7; no definite D call. Germline V lookup: CDR1 SGHTA, CDR2 FQGNSA. The ends were cut back, 5 bases at V and 4 bases at J, with 12 bases in the middle. The CDR3 covers 13 residues. CDR3 DNA: TGTGCCAGCAGCCCGAGACCACTTTACGAGCAGTACTTC. As protein: CASSPRPLYEQYF.

In its sample, this clonotype was seen many times. This CDR3 is CSARLDPDETQYF. The CDR3 coding sequence is TGCAGTGCTAGGCTAGACCCGGACGAGACCCAGTACTTC. The rearrangement joins TRBV20-1 to TRBJ2-5; D gene ambiguous. CDR1 is DFQATT, CDR2 SNEGSKA, per germline (reference sequence). V was pared by 3 bases and J by 5 bases, with 13 bases between. The CDR3 consists of 13 residues.

This clonotype was observed at least ten times. J is TRBJ2-3 and V is TRBV5-1; D may be TRBD2 (6 bases). The CDR3 runs to 15 residues. The ends were cut back, 0 bases at V and 1 base at J, with 9 bases in the middle. CDR1 is SGHRS, CDR2 YFSETQ, per germline. The CDR3 is CASSLGRGGTDTQYF. The CDR3 nucleotides read TGCGCCAGCAGCTTGGGGCGGGGCGGCACAGATACGCAGTATTTT.

This clonotype was recorded at least ten times. The chain links TRBV5-1 to TRBJ2-7, with 7 bases matching TRBD1. CDR3 length equals 17 residues. The germline V gene encodes CDR1 SGHRS and CDR2 YFSETQ. Trimming cost V 3 bases and J 0 bases; bases outside gene matches: 12. The CDR3 loop is CASSSTRDSLISYEQYF. The CDR3 nucleotides read TGCGCCAGCAGCTCGACCAGGGACAGCCTGATCTCCTACGAGCAGTACTTC.

This clonotype was recorded at least ten times. V and J are TRBV9 and TRBJ1-6; D unresolved. This CDR3 is 14 amino acids long. The V and J ends lost 1 base and 9 bases respectively, with 11 bases between them. From germline, CDR1 is SGDLS and CDR2 YYNGEE. The CDR3 sequence is CASSVNNAASPLHF. The CDR3 region has the DNA TGTGCCAGCAGCGTAAATAATGCGGCTTCACCCCTCCACTTT.

This clonotype was found many times. The chain employs TRBV20-1 and TRBJ1-5; TRBD1 agrees at 7 bases. Looked up from germline, CDR1 is DFQATT and CDR2 is SNEGSKA (reference sequence). J gave up 4 bases and V 8 bases, and 5 bases lay outside the gene matches. The CDR3 consists of 12 residues. This CDR3 reads CSSRQGNQPQHF. The CDR3 nucleotides read TGCAGTTCCCGACAGGGTAATCAGCCCCAGCATTTT.

V and J are TRBV5-1 and TRBJ2-7; D not resolved. CDR3 size: 14 residues. Germline-derived CDR1 and CDR2 are SGHRS and YFSETQ. The germline V and J ends were trimmed by 0 bases and 0 bases, with 7 bases remaining between them. For the CDR3, the DNA is TGCGCCAGCAGCTTGGTGCCGAGCTCCTACGAGCAGTACTTC. Amino acids: CASSLVPSSYEQYF. The full variable domain, in which reference TRBV5-1 and TRBJ2-7 provide the parts outside the CDR3, is KAGVTQTPRYLIKTRGQQVTLSCSPISGHRSVSWYQQTPGQGLQFLFEYFSETQRNKGNFPGRFSGRQFSNSRSEMNVSTLELGDSALYLCASSLVPSSYEQYFGPGTRLTVT.

This chain uses TRBV6-6 with TRBJ1-2; tentatively, D is TRBD1 (5 bases). CDR1 MNHNY and CDR2 SVGAGI come from the germline V gene (reference sequence). Trimming took off 8 bases at V and 10 bases at J, with 20 bases between the two ends. The CDR3 covers 13 residues. The CDR3 here is CASAIRGLYVYTF. CDR3 coding DNA: TGTGCCAGCGCCATAAGGGGCCTTTACGTCTACACCTTC.

There are many counts of this clonotype. This rearrangement joins TRBV5-1 to TRBJ1-3; D gene unclear. The germline V gene has CDR1 SGHRS and CDR2 YFSETQ. The V end lost 0 bases, the J end lost 0 bases, and 7 bases lay between the germline ends. The CDR3 extends over 15 amino acids. This chain's CDR3 is CASSLVGISGNTIYF. In DNA form, the CDR3 reads TGCGCCAGCAGCTTGGTTGGGATCTCTGGAAACACCATATATTTT.

In this sample, this clonotype turned up once. The V and J genes are TRBV20-1 and TRBJ1-1; TRBD1 aligns across 7 bases. After removal of 2 bases from V and 5 bases from J, the junction contained 11 bases not matched to a gene. The CDR3 consists of 15 residues. Germline values: CDR1 DFQATT, CDR2 SNEGSKA (reference sequence). In nucleotides, the CDR3 is TGCAGTGCTAGACCTATAGACAGGGTCGTGACTGAAGCTTTCTTT. Encoded protein: CSARPIDRVVTEAFF.

This clonotype was seen repeatedly, ten times or more. V is TRBV7-9 and J is TRBJ1-1; tentatively, D is TRBD1 (5 bases). Germline lookup yields CDR1 SEHNR and CDR2 FQNEAQ (reference sequence). V dropped 1 base and J dropped 6 bases, with 12 bases sitting between them. This CDR3 has 14 residues. The CDR3 DNA sequence: TGTGCCAGCAGCTTAGAGATACGGGGGTCTGAAGCTTTCTTT. Translating it yields CASSLEIRGSEAFF. Looking up the rest from reference TRBV7-9 and TRBJ1-1 gives the full variable domain: DTGVSQNPRHKITKRGQNVTFRCDPISEHNRLYWYRQTLGQGPEFLTYFQNEAQLEKSRLLSDRFSAERPKGSFSTLEIQRTEQGDSAMYLCASSLEIRGSEAFFGQGTRLTVV.

By sample share, this clonotype is medium-sized. The chain employs TRBV10-3 and TRBJ2-1, with TRBD2 matching over 11 bases. The CDR3 runs 17 residues. The V gene's germline CDR1 is ENHRY and CDR2 SYGVKD. The V segment lost 0 bases and the J segment 5 bases; nucleotides outside the gene matches: 6. Here the CDR3 reads CAISESALAGEHNEQFF. CDR3 DNA sequence: TGTGCCATCAGTGAGTCCGCACTAGCGGGGGAACACAATGAGCAGTTCTTC.

The chain combines TRBV12-3 or TRBV12-4 with TRBJ2-3; no clear D. V gave up 3 bases and J gave up 0 bases, with 7 bases separating them. This CDR3 is built from 14 residues. The CDR3 loop is CASSFSFSTDTQYF. For the CDR3, the DNA is TGTGCCAGCAGTTTTTCCTTTAGCACAGATACGCAGTATTTT.

This clonotype was recorded many times. The CDR3 DNA follows: TGTGCCAGCAGCGCTCGACAGGGGACAGGGGAGCTGTTTTTT. Its translation is CASSARQGTGELFF. The chain recombines TRBV7-9 with TRBJ2-2, with 8 bases identical to TRBD1. V lost 5 bases and J lost 8; bases outside the gene matches: 7. The germline V gene has CDR1 SEHNR and CDR2 FQNEAQ (reference sequence). This CDR3 contains 14 residues.

This clonotype was observed many times. CDR3 bases: TGCAGTGCTACGACAGGCAAAGCTAACTATGGCTACACCTTC. It translates to CSATTGKANYGYTF. V gene TRBV20-1 combines with J gene TRBJ1-2; possibly TRBD1 for D (6 bases). Trimming removed 4 bases at V and 0 bases at J, with 12 bases between. The CDR3 length is 14 residues. Germline values: CDR1 DFQATT, CDR2 SNEGSKA (reference sequence).

In its sample, this clonotype was seen many times. The chain links TRBV2 to TRBJ2-2; 12 bases line up with TRBD1. Trimming removed 4 bases from V and 7 bases from J; junction bases left unmatched: 4. The CDR3 consists of 15 residues. Germline V gene data show CDR1 as SNHLY and CDR2 as FYNNEI. The CDR3 here is CASSAGTGGGGELFF. CDR3 nucleotide sequence: TGTGCCAGCAGTGCAGGGACAGGGGGCGGCGGGGAGCTGTTTTTT. Full variable domain (missing parts from reference TRBV2 and TRBJ2-2): EPEVTQTPSHQVTQMGQEVILRCVPISNHLYFYWYRQILGQKVEFLVSFYNNEISEKSEIFDDQFSVERPDGSNFTLKIRSTKLEDSAMYFCASSAGTGGGGELFFGEGSRLTVL.

This clonotype was seen repeatedly, ten times or more. CDR3: CSASPRLAGGPDTQYF. The CDR3 DNA follows: TGCAGTGCTAGCCCACGACTAGCGGGGGGGCCGGATACGCAGTATTTT. The V call is TRBV20-1, the J call TRBJ2-3, with 14 nucleotides matching TRBD2. Germline V gene lookup returns CDR1 DFQATT and CDR2 SNEGSKA (reference sequence). The CDR3 is 16 amino acids. V shed 3 bases, J shed 6 bases, and the junction held 8 bases outside the gene matches.

This clonotype has just a few counts. The J gene is TRBJ2-1, the V gene TRBV7-8; unclear D gene. The CDR3 has 13 amino acids. V was clipped by 11 bases and J by 0 bases, with 11 bases between them. CDR1 is SGHVS and CDR2 is FQNEAQ in the germline V gene. The CDR3 DNA reads as TGTGCCTGCTGGGATAGCTCCTACAATGAGCAGTTCTTC. Translation: CACWDSSYNEQFF.

This clonotype was picked up many times. This chain's CDR3 is CASSSTLHTRDTQYF. The CDR3 DNA sequence: TGTGCCAGCAGCTCAACCCTCCACACCCGCGATACGCAGTATTTT. The chain couples TRBV5-5 to TRBJ2-3, with no clear D. CDR1 and CDR2 (germline): SGHKS, YYEKEE (reference sequence). V lost 3 bases and J lost 6, with 17 bases in between. The CDR3 spans 15 residues. Full variable domain (remainder filled in from reference TRBV5-5 and TRBJ2-3): DAGVTQSPTHLIKTRGQQVTLRCSPISGHKSVSWYQQVLGQGPQFIFQYYEKEERGRGNFPDRFSARQFPNYSSELNVNALLLGDSALYLCASSSTLHTRDTQYFGPGTRLTVL.

The table lists this clonotype with many counts. The chain uses TRBV18 and TRBJ2-7; 9 nucleotides agree with TRBD1. The CDR3 contains 16 residues. V lost 3 bases to trimming and J lost 1 base; unmatched junction nucleotides: 7. Germline CDR1 KGHSH, CDR2 LQKENI. DNA for the CDR3: TGTGCCAGCTCACCGGGTACAGGGGGCAGGTCCTACGAGCAGTACTTC. It yields the protein CASSPGTGGRSYEQYF.

This rearrangement joins TRBV7-6 to TRBJ1-3, with D possibly TRBD1 on 6 matching bases. The ends were cut back, 4 bases at V and 0 bases at J, with 10 bases in the middle. CDR1 and CDR2 from the germline V gene are SGHVS and FNYEAQ. CDR3 length: 15 residues. DNA of the CDR3: TGTGCCAGCAGCTCCGGACAGATCTCTGGAAACACCATATATTTT. Protein: CASSSGQISGNTIYF.